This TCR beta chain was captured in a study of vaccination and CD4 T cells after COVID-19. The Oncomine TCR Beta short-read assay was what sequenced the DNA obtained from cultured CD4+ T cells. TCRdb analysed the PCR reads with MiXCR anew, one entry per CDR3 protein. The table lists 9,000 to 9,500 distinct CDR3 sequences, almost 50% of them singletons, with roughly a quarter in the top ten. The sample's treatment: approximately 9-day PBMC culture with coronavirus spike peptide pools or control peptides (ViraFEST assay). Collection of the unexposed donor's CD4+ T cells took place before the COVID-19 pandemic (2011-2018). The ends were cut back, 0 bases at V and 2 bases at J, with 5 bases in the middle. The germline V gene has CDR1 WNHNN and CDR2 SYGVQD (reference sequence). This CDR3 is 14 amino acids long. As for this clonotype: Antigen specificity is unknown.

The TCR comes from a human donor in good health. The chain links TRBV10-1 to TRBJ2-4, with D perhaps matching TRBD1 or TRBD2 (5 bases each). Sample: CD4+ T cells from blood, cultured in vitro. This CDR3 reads CASSESGPKNIQYF. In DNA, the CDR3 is TGCGCCAGCAGTGAGTCGGGACCCAAAAACATTCAGTACTTC.